The following is a TCR beta chain sequence with its context. This clonotype was observed a few times. There is no known antigen for this receptor. Nothing much larger sits one base from this clone, and base qualities are not available. The approximately 40 donors, aged roughly 6 to 100 years, were systemically healthy Caucasian individuals from Russia. Each donor gave about 9.2 milliliters of peripheral blood, drawn into EDTA-treated Vacutainer tubes. Ficoll-Paque density-gradient centrifugation was used to isolate PBMCs, with at least 6.5 million per sample. Trizol reagent was used to extract total RNA from the PBMCs, yielding at least 6 micrograms per sample. Naive CD45RAhigh/CD27high T cell percentages were measured by flow cytometry on a PBMC aliquot from every donor. The library was built by means of 5' RACE. TCRdb lists the instrument as Illumina HiSeq 2500. The second PCR ran for about 6 to 12 cycles and used a J-beta primer mix along with a sample-barcoded 5' primer. A template-switch 5' adaptor carrying 12 random nucleotides introduced a unique molecular identifier onto each TCR beta cDNA molecule. Each sample yielded at least 2.5 million CDR3-containing paired-end reads. All of the RNA was converted into first-strand cDNA using the Mint cDNA synthesis kit, with a TRBC-specific oligonucleotide serving as the primer. Following uracil-DNA glycosylase treatment, all cDNA underwent a first 18-cycle PCR with the universal primers M1SS and BC2_uni_R. In the paper's pipeline: Each sample was normalized by randomly selecting 1 million high-quality reads, each carrying a distinct molecular identifier. Reads with shared molecular identifiers were discarded instead of being binned into consensus sequences. MiTCR, with a Q25 quality threshold and the strictest error-elimination algorithm, was used for CDR3 identification, clonotype clustering and error correction. Lower-bound total TCR beta diversity was estimated with a nonparametric unseen species model using Euler transformation. TCRdb reprocessed the public reads (quality trimming at Q25 with fastp, clone calling with MiXCR) and kept in-frame beta chains. Each CDR3 protein gets just one entry, which takes the most common genes and DNA from the rows behind it. The V and J calls reflect TCRdb's pipeline rather than the authors' work. The sample table contains almost 300,000 distinct CDR3 sequences; only one count was recorded for around 27% of them. Clones ranked in the top ten supply 29% of the sample.

This record comes from a study of blood T cells in healthy people across ages (dated by TCRdb to the mid-2010s). At the level of the whole study: In model experiments, roughly one uniquely barcoded TCR beta cDNA molecule per two T cells was captured by template switching. The study analyzed two additional independent replicas of 1 million unique cDNA reads from the same blood draw for two donors, one aged 18 to 29 and one aged 80 or older. To avoid experimental bias, donors of different ages were spread randomly across the sequencing lanes. The study measured age-related changes in TCR beta repertoire diversity using deep sequencing normalized with unique cDNA molecular identifiers. Four age groups were formed from the donors: young (average approximately 15 years), middle-aged (approximately 40), aged (around 68) and long-lived (approximately 80). Broad study findings and their caveats: Estimates of total diversity from one million sequenced T cells were regarded as lower bounds and underestimates. Bulk unsorted PBMC profiling prevented conclusive comparison of naive and antigen-experienced compartments. Because the CMV infection status of the donors was unknown, age-related changes in expanded clonotypes may potentially have been confounded. Observed TCR beta diversity correlated strongly with the percentage of naive T cells measured by flow cytometry. Observed TCR beta diversity per million T cells fell roughly linearly with age, and a significant reduction was already apparent by age roughly 40. The long-lived group showed more naive CD4+ T cells, fewer expanded clones and increased TCR diversity than the aged group, suggesting age selection.

From its cysteine to its phenylalanine, the CDR3 spans 15 amino acids. Here the CDR3 DNA is all that survives: 45 bases in frame from base 1. Trimming removed 0 bases from V and 9 bases from J, leaving 12 bases between the germline ends. CDR1 and CDR2, per the germline V gene (reference sequence), are LNHNV and YYDKDF. The sequence was obtained from an older woman in good health. The sequence links TRBV15 to TRBJ1-6, and TRBD1 may be the D gene, going by 6 matching bases. The source material was blood. The sequence in DNA is TGTGCCACCAGCAGAGATTCGGGGGCGGGTTCACCCCTCCACTTT. It codes for CATSRDSGAGSPLHF. Outside the CDR3, residues come from the reference TRBV15 and TRBJ1-6 proteins, so the full variable domain is: DAMVIQNPRYQVTQFGKPVTLSCSQTLNHNVMYWYQQKSSQAPKLLFHYYDKDFNNEADTPDNFQSRRPNTSFCFLDIRSPGLGDTAMYLCATSRDSGAGSPLHFGNGTRLTVT.